This T cell receptor (beta chain) was sequenced for a study of blood T cell repertoires in COVID-19. This clone appeared a few times. The V end was cut by 7 bases, the J end by 4 bases, with 11 bases between. The V gene's germline CDR1 is MNHEY and CDR2 SVGAGI. This CDR3 has 13 residues. Using immunoSEQ multiplex PCR, the repertoire was profiled, and TCRdb retains in-frame clones only, with some absent. The sample includes about 270,000 clones, under 90% of them seen just once. The sequence derives from an older woman with active or convalescent COVID-19. The rearrangement joins TRBV6-5 to TRBJ1-5; tentatively, D is TRBD1 (5 bases). The sample comprised peripheral blood. For the CDR3, the DNA is TGTGCCAGCACAAGGGGTCCGAATCAGCCCCAGCATTTT. Its translation: CASTRGPNQPQHF.